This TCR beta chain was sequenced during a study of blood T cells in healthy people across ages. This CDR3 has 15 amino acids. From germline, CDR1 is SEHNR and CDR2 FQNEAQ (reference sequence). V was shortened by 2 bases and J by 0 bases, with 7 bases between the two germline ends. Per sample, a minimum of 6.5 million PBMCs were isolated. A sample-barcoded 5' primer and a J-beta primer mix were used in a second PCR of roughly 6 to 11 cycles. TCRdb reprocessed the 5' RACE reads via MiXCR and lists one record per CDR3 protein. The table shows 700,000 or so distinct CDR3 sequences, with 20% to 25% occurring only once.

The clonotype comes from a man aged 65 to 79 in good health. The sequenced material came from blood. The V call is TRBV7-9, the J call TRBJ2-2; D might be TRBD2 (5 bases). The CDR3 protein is CASSLLLANTGELFF. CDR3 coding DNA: TGTGCCAGCAGCTTATTACTAGCGAACACCGGGGAGCTGTTTTTT.